Detailed here is one TCR beta chain. The antigen remains unidentified. The data are from a study of T cell repertoires in ileal Crohn's disease. Study at large: Patients had a median roughly 8-year disease duration, and around 35% were active smokers.

Sequencing used immunoSEQ multiplex PCR; TCRdb keeps in-frame clones, though not all of them. Here the sample spans approximately 15,000 clones, 75% to 90% being singletons. The study's findings and limits: Clonal expansions were more frequent in active smokers than non-smokers at surgery.

The CDR3 covers 14 residues. From germline, CDR1 is MNHEY and CDR2 SVGAGI. V lost 0 bases to trimming and J lost 6 bases, with 11 bases between them. J is TRBJ1-1 and V is TRBV6-5; D is unresolved. This TCR was recovered from an adult with Crohn's disease. Sequencing input: ileal tissue. CDR3: CASSYSGRRSEAFF. In DNA, the CDR3 is TGTGCCAGCAGTTACTCGGGCCGACGGTCTGAAGCTTTCTTT.